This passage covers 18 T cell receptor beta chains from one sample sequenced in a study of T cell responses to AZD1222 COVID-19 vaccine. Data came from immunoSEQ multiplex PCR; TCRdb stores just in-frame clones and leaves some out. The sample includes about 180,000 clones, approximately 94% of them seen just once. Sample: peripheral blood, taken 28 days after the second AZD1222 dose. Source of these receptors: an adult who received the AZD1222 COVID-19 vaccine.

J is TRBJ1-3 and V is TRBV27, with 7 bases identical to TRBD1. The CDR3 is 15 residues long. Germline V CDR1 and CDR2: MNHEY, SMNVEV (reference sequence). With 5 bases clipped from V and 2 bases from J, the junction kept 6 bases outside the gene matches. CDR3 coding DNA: TGTGCCAGCAGTCCTACAGGGGCTGCTGGAAACACCATATATTTT. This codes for CASSPTGAAGNTIYF.

CDR3 sequence reads: CASSFSGDEQFF. The CDR3 DNA reads TGTGCCAGCAGCTTTTCGGGAGATGAGCAGTTCTTC. The chain has TRBV7-9 and TRBJ2-1; possibly TRBD2 for D (6 bases). The CDR3 spans 12 residues. The germline V gene has CDR1 SEHNR and CDR2 FQNEAQ (reference sequence). V lost 3 bases and J 8 bases, leaving 8 bases between the germline ends.

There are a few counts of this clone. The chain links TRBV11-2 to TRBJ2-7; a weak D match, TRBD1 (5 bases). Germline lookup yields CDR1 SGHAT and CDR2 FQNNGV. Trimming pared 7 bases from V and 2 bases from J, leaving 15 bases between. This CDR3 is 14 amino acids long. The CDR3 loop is CASTQGVRTYEQYF. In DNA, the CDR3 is TGTGCCAGCACCCAAGGGGTGCGGACCTACGAGCAGTACTTC.

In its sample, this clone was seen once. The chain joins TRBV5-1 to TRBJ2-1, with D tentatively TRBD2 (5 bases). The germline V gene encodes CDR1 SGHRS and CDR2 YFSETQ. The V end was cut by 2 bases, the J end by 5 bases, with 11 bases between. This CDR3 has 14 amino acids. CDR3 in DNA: TGCGCCAGCAGCTTCTACAGCGGCGACAATGAGCAGTTCTTC. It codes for CASSFYSGDNEQFF.

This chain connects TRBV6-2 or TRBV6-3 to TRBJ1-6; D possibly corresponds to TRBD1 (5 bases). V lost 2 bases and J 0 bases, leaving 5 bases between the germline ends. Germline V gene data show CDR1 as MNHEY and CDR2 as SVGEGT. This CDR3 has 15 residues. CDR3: CASSYGGSYNSPLHF. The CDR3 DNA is TGTGCCAGCAGTTACGGGGGCTCCTATAATTCACCCCTCCACTTT.

CDR3 nucleotide sequence: TGTGCCAGCAGCTTGGTGGGGTCCTACGAGCAGTACTTC. Amino acid sequence: CASSLVGSYEQYF. The chain joins TRBV5-4 to TRBJ2-7; D gene ambiguous. Germline CDR1 is SGHNT and CDR2 is YYREEE (reference sequence). V lost 0 bases to trimming and J lost 1 base, with 5 bases between them. CDR3 length equals 13 residues.

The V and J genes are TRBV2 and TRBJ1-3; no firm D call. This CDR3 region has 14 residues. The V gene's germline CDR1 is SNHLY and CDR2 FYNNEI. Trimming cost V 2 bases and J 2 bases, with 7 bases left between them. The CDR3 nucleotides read TGTGCCAGCAGTGAATATTCCGCTGGAAACACCATATATTTT. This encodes CASSEYSAGNTIYF. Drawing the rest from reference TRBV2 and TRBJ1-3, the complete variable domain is EPEVTQTPSHQVTQMGQEVILRCVPISNHLYFYWYRQILGQKVEFLVSFYNNEISEKSEIFDDQFSVERPDGSNFTLKIRSTKLEDSAMYFCASSEYSAGNTIYFGEGSWLTVV.

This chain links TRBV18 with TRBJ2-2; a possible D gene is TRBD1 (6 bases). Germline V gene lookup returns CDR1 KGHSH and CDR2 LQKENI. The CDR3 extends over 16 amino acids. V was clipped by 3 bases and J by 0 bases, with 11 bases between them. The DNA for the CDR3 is TGTGCCAGCTCACCCCCCCAGGGGCCGAACACCGGGGAGCTGTTTTTT. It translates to CASSPPQGPNTGELFF.

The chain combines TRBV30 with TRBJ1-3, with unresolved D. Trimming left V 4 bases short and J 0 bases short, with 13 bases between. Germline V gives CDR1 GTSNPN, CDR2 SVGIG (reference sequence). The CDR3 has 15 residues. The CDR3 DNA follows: TGTGCCTGGACCCCCGATGGGGTCTCTGGAAACACCATATATTTT. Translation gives CAWTPDGVSGNTIYF.

The CDR3 nucleotides read TGTGCCAGCAGCCAAGAATGGACAGGGGGCCATAGTAATACCTACGAGCAGTACTTC. As protein: CASSQEWTGGHSNTYEQYF. This chain uses TRBV3-1 (or the pseudogene TRBV3-2) with TRBJ2-7; 11 nucleotides match TRBD1. V was clipped by 0 bases and J by 2 bases; unmatched bases: 12. Germline V gene data show CDR1 as LGHDT and CDR2 as YNNKEL (reference sequence). The CDR3 consists of 19 residues.

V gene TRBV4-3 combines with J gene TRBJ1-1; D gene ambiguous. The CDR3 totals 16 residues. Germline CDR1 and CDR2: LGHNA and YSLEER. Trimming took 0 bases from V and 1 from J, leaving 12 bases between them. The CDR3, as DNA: TGCGCCAGCAGCCAAGATCGGATCTTGGGGAACACTGAAGCTTTCTTT. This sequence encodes CASSQDRILGNTEAFF.

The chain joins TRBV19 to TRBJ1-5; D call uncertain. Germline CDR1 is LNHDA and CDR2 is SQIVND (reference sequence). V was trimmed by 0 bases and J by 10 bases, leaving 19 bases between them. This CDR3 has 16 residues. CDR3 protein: CASSIDLSGFNGPQHF. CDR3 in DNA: TGTGCCAGTAGTATAGATCTTTCAGGATTCAATGGACCCCAGCATTTT.

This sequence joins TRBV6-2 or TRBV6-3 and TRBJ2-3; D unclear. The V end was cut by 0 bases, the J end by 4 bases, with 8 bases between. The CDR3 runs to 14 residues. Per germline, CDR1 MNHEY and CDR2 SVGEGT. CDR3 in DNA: TGTGCCAGCAGTTACTCACACCCCGCAGATACGCAGTATTTT. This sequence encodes CASSYSHPADTQYF.

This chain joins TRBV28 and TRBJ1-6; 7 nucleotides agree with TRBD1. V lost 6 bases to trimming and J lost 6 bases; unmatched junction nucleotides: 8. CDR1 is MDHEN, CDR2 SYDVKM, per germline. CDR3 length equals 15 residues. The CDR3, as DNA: TGTGCCAGCAGCCCACATTCAGGGGGTAATTCACCCCTCCACTTT. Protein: CASSPHSGGNSPLHF.

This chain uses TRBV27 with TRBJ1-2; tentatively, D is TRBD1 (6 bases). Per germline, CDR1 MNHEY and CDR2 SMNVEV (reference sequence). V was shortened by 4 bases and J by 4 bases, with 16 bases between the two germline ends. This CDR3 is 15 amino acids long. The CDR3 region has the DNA TGTGCCAGCAGTTCTGGGACACTGGCCAGCTATGGCTACACCTTC. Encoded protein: CASSSGTLASYGYTF.

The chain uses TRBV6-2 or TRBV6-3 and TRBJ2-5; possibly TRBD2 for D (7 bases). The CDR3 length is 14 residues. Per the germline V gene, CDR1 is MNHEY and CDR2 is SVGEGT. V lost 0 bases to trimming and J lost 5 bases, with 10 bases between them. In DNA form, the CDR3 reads TGTGCCAGCAGTTACTCGCGGGGGCAGGAGACCCAGTACTTC. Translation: CASSYSRGQETQYF.

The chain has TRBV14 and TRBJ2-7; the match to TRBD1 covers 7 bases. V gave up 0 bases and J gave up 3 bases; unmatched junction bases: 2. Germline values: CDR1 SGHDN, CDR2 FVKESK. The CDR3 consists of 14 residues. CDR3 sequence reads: CASSQEGQYYEQYF. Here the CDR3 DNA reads TGTGCCAGCAGCCAAGAGGGACAGTACTACGAGCAGTACTTC.

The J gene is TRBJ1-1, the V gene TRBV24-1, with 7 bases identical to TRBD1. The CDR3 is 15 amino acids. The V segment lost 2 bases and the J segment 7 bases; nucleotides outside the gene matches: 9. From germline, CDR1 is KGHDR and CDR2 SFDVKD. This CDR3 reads CATSDSGTALDEAFF. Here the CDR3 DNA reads TGTGCCACCAGTGATTCCGGGACAGCTCTGGATGAAGCTTTCTTT.